This T cell receptor beta chain was sequenced during a study of blood T cell repertoires in COVID-19. Across the whole study: Sites in the United States, Italy and Spain provided acute and convalescent COVID-19 samples.

This CDR3 has 15 amino acids. Authors' processing steps: Reference gene primer amplification in the assay estimated nucleated cell counts. Only in-frame clones appear in the TCRdb table, and some are missing; sequencing was by immunoSEQ multiplex PCR. D and trimming were read from the DNA, whereas the V and J calls and clone size are those reported in that table. This table holds over 150,000 clones, 82% found once. Source material: peripheral blood. The TCR comes from a woman of 80 years or more with active or convalescent COVID-19. This chain links TRBV21-1 with TRBJ2-3; the table's D call TRBD1 went unverified against the DNA. TRBV21-1 is a pseudogene segment. CDR3 in amino acids: CARLKHTVHTDTQYF. CDR3 in DNA: TGTGCCAGACTTAAGCATACAGTGCACACAGATACGCAGTATTTT.